The 17 T cell receptor beta chains given below trace back to one sample, sequenced in a study of blood T cell repertoires in COVID-19. TCRdb keeps only in-frame clones here, not all; method: immunoSEQ multiplex PCR. This sample carries tens of thousands of clones, about 90% of them seen once, and the ten largest clones take over 35%. Sequenced sample: peripheral blood. Receptors were obtained from a human donor in a cohort sampled during active COVID-19.

The CDR3 loop is CSASRGSSYNEQFF. CDR3 DNA: TGCAGTGCTAGTAGGGGGAGCTCCTACAATGAGCAGTTCTTC. The chain is built from TRBV20-1 and TRBJ2-1; D possibly corresponds to TRBD1 (6 bases). Looked up from germline, CDR1 is DFQATT and CDR2 is SNEGSKA (reference sequence). V lost 3 bases and J 0 bases, leaving 9 bases between the germline ends. This CDR3 spans 14 amino acids.

The chain links TRBV5-1 to TRBJ1-4; 9 nucleotides align to TRBD1. The CDR3 sequence is 14 residues long. Germline lookup yields CDR1 SGHRS and CDR2 YFSETQ. V shed 3 bases and J 8 bases; nucleotides not matched to a gene: 5. The CDR3 sequence is CASSSGTGREKLFF. As DNA, the CDR3 is TGCGCCAGCAGCTCCGGGACAGGGAGAGAAAAACTGTTTTTT.

This chain joins TRBV5-1 and TRBJ2-7, with TRBD2 as a possible D gene (5 bases). The V gene's germline CDR1 is SGHRS and CDR2 YFSETQ. CDR3 length: 12 residues. V lost 7 bases, J lost 2 bases, and 10 bases lay in between. CDR3 sequence (DNA): TGCGCCAGCGGAGCGGTACCCTACGAGCAGTACTTC. This codes for CASGAVPYEQYF.

The V call is TRBV4-1, the J call TRBJ2-5; D remains unclear. Between the trimmed V and J ends, which lost 1 base and 3 bases, there was a span of 6 bases. The length of the CDR3 is 13 residues. CDR1 is MGHRA, CDR2 YSYEKL, per germline. CDR3 in DNA: TGCGCCAGCAGCCAAGGGGCAGAAGAGACCCAGTACTTC. This encodes CASSQGAEETQYF.

The chain combines TRBV12-5 with TRBJ1-6; D call uncertain. This CDR3 has 13 amino acids. Trimming removed 7 bases from V and 14 bases from J, with 18 bases in between. Germline values: CDR1 LGHNT, CDR2 FRNRAP. For the CDR3, the DNA is TGTGCTAGTGCCCCCGGGGAGGGTCGAGCCCTCCACTTT. Encoded protein: CASAPGEGRALHF.

The V gene is TRBV18, the J gene TRBJ2-3; tentatively, D is TRBD2 (7 bases). V was pared by 3 bases and J by 4 bases, with 14 bases between. The CDR3 is made up of 15 amino acids. The germline CDR1 and CDR2 sequences are KGHSH and LQKENI. The CDR3 DNA reads TGTGCCAGCTCACCGGGGGGGCCTGGGGCAGATACGCAGTATTTT. It yields the protein CASSPGGPGADTQYF.

J is TRBJ1-1 and V is TRBV9, with D tentatively TRBD1 (5 bases). The CDR3 loop spans 14 amino acids. V was pared by 2 bases and J by 5 bases, with 13 bases between. Germline assignment: CDR1 SGDLS and CDR2 YYNGEE. The CDR3 spells CASSVDGAGTEAFF. Here the CDR3 DNA reads TGTGCCAGCAGCGTTGATGGGGCCGGGACTGAAGCTTTCTTT.

The rearrangement links TRBV5-1 to TRBJ2-7; the match to TRBD1 covers 8 bases. J was trimmed by 7 bases and V by 5 bases; bases with no gene match: 14. The CDR3 consists of 15 residues. Per germline, CDR1 SGHRS and CDR2 YFSETQ. Here the CDR3 DNA reads TGCGCCAGCAGAGGGGACTGGACAGGGTCGGGGGAGCAGTACTTC. Protein product: CASRGDWTGSGEQYF.

The rearrangement links TRBV18 to TRBJ2-5; D is unclear. Germline CDR1 and CDR2: KGHSH and LQKENI. V was clipped by 2 bases and J by 2 bases, with 6 bases between them. CDR3 size: 13 residues. This CDR3 is CASSPSGQETQYF. As DNA, the CDR3 is TGTGCCAGCTCACCATCAGGACAAGAGACCCAGTACTTC.

V gene TRBV5-4 combines with J gene TRBJ2-3; 8 positions match TRBD1. Germline lookup yields CDR1 SGHNT and CDR2 YYREEE (reference sequence). This CDR3 comprises 13 residues. J was trimmed by 4 bases and V by 5 bases; bases with no gene match: 3. The CDR3 bases are TGTGCCAGCAGATTGACAGGGGCAGATACGCAGTATTTT. Protein product: CASRLTGADTQYF.

V and J are TRBV5-4 and TRBJ2-1; 7 positions agree with TRBD1. Germline assignment: CDR1 SGHNT and CDR2 YYREEE (reference sequence). With V trimmed by 4 bases and J by 11 bases, 6 bases remained unmatched. This CDR3 has 12 amino acids. The CDR3 here is CASSRGQTQQFF. For the CDR3, the DNA is TGTGCCAGCAGCCGGGGACAGACCCAGCAGTTCTTC.

The chain links TRBV6-4 to TRBJ2-1; perhaps TRBD2 as D (6 bases). V lost 3 bases to trimming and J lost 15 bases, with 21 bases between them. The CDR3 spans 14 residues. Germline CDR1 MRHNA, CDR2 SNTAGT. The CDR3 DNA reads TGTGCCAGCAGTGAGGGCGGGGATCCCATATCGTGGTTCTTC. It is translated as CASSEGGDPISWFF.

The sample holds a few counts of this clone. This chain joins TRBV7-9 and TRBJ2-7; D is possibly TRBD1 (6 bases). V was cut by 2 bases and J by 3 bases, with 20 bases left in between. The germline gives CDR1 SEHNR, CDR2 FQNEAQ (reference sequence). This CDR3 has 17 residues. For the CDR3, the DNA is TGTGCCAGCAGCTTATTTCCCGACAGGTTCGGGCTCTACGAGCAGTACTTC. Its translation: CASSLFPDRFGLYEQYF. Based on the CDR3 plus reference TRBV7-9 and TRBJ2-7, the full variable domain is DTGVSQNPRHKITKRGQNVTFRCDPISEHNRLYWYRQTLGQGPEFLTYFQNEAQLEKSRLLSDRFSAERPKGSFSTLEIQRTEQGDSAMYLCASSLFPDRFGLYEQYFGPGTRLTVT.

The chain has TRBV6-5 and TRBJ2-5; the D gene is possibly TRBD1 (6 bases). Germline V gene sequence: CDR1 MNHEY, CDR2 SVGAGI. V dropped 5 bases and J dropped 1 base, with 11 bases sitting between them. The CDR3 spans 14 residues. The CDR3 nucleotides read TGTGCCAGCAGTCCCCGGACAGCCCAAGAGACCCAGTACTTC. It codes for CASSPRTAQETQYF.

The V call is TRBV10-3, the J call TRBJ1-1, with TRBD1 matching 7 bases. V shed 11 bases, J shed 3 bases, and the junction held 9 bases outside the gene matches. The CDR3 extends over 13 amino acids. Per the germline V gene, CDR1 is ENHRY and CDR2 is SYGVKD. The CDR3 coding sequence is TGTGCCGGAAAGGGGGCGTATGACACTGAAGCTTTCTTT. Protein product: CAGKGAYDTEAFF.

This chain joins TRBV4-3 and TRBJ1-2; D is undetermined. V was cut by 4 bases and J by 5 bases, with 23 bases left in between. The CDR3 consists of 17 residues. CDR1 is LGHNA, CDR2 YSLEER, per germline. The CDR3 region has the DNA TGCGCCAGCAGCCCAGGATGGGCCTCGCAACACCAATATGGCTACACCTTC. Translation gives CASSPGWASQHQYGYTF.

The chain is built from TRBV3-1 (or the pseudogene TRBV3-2) and TRBJ2-2; TRBD2 matches at 15 bases. J was trimmed by 2 bases and V by 1 base; bases with no gene match: 2. CDR3 length equals 18 residues. Germline values: CDR1 LGHDT, CDR2 YNNKEL (reference sequence). The CDR3 region is CASSQGTSGGVNTGELFF. The CDR3, as DNA: TGTGCCAGCAGCCAAGGGACTAGCGGGGGGGTTAACACCGGGGAGCTGTTTTTT.